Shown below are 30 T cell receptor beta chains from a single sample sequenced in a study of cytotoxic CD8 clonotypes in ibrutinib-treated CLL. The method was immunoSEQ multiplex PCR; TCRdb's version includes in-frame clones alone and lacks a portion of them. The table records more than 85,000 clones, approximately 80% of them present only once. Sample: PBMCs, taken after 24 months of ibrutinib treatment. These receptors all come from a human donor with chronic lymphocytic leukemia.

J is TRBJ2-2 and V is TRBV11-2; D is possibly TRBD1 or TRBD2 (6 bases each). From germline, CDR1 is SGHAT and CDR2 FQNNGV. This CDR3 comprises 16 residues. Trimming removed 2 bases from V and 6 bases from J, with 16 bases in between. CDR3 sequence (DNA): TGTGCCAGCAGCTTATTCGTAGGGGGAGGTGCCGGGGAGCTGTTTTTT. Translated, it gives CASSLFVGGGAGELFF.

The CDR3 DNA reads TGCGCCAGCAGCCACTCCGTAGCGGGAGGGATAAATGAGCAGTTCTTC. Its protein is CASSHSVAGGINEQFF. The rearrangement joins TRBV4-1 to TRBJ2-1; 11 bases are shared with TRBD2. The CDR3 has 16 amino acids. The junction had 8 bases not matched to a gene; V was cut back by 3 bases and J by 7 bases. Germline V gene lookup returns CDR1 MGHRA and CDR2 YSYEKL.

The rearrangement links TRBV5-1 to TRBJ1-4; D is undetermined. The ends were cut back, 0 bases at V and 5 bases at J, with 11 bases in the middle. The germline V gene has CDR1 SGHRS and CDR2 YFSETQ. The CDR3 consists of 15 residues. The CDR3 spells CASSLGSGKNEKLFF. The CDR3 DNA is TGCGCCAGCAGCTTGGGCTCGGGTAAAAATGAAAAACTGTTTTTT.

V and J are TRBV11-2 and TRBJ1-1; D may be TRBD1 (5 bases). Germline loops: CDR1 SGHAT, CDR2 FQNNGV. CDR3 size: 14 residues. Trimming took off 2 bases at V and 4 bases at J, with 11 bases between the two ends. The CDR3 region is CASSLRGIFTEAFF. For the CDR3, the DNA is TGTGCCAGCAGCTTAAGGGGTATATTCACTGAAGCTTTCTTT.

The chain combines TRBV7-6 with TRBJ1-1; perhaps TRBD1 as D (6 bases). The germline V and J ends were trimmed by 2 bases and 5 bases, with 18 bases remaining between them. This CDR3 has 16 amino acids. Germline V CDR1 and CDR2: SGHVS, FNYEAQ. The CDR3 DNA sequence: TGTGCCAGCAGCTTATGGGGATGGGGGCTGAGGACTGAAGCTTTCTTT. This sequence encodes CASSLWGWGLRTEAFF.

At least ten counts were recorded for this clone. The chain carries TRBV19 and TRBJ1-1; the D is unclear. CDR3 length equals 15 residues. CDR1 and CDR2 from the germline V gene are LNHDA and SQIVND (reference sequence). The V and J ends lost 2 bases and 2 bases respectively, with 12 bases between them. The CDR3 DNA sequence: TGTGCCAGTAGTATACAGGCGCAGGTAAACACTGAAGCTTTCTTT. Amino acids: CASSIQAQVNTEAFF.

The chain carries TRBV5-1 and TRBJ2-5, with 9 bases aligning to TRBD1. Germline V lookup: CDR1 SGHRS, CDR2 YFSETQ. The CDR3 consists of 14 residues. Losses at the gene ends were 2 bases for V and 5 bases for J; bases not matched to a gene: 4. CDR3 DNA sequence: TGCGCCAGCAGCTTTGGGACAGGGTCCGAGACCCAGTACTTC. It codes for CASSFGTGSETQYF.

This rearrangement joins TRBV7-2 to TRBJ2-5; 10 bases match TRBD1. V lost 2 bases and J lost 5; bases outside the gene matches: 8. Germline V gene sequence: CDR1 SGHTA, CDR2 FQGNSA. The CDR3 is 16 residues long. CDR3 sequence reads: CASSLRTGGVGETQYF. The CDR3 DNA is TGTGCCAGCAGCTTAAGGACAGGGGGGGTAGGGGAGACCCAGTACTTC.

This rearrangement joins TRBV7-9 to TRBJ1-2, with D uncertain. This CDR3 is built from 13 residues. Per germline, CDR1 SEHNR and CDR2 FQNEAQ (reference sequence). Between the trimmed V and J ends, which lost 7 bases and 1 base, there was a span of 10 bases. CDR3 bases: TGTGCCAGCACCGGGCAGATTAACTATGGCTACACCTTC. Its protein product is CASTGQINYGYTF.

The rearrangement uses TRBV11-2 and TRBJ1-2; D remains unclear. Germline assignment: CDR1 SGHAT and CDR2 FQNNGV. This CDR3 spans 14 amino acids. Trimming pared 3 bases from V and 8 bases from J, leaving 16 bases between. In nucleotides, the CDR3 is TGTGCCAGCAGCTTCTCAGGAGGTCTGGGAGGCTACACCTTC. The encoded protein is CASSFSGGLGGYTF.

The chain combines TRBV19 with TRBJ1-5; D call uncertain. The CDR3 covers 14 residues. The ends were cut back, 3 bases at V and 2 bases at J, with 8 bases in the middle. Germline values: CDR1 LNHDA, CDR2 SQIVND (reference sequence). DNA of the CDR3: TGTGCCAGTAGTATCGGGAGGGGCAATCAGCCCCAGCATTTT. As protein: CASSIGRGNQPQHF.

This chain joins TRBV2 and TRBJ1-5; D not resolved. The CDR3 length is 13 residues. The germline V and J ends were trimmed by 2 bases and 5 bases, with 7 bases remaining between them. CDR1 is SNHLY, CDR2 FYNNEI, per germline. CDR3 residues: CASSEWVDQPQHF. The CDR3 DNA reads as TGTGCCAGCAGTGAATGGGTTGATCAGCCCCAGCATTTT.

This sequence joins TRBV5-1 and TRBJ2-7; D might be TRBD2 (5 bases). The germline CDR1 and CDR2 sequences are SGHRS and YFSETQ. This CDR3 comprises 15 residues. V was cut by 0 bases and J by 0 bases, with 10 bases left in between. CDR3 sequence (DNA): TGCGCCAGCAGCTTGGCGGGGTGGGGCTCCTACGAGCAGTACTTC. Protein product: CASSLAGWGSYEQYF.

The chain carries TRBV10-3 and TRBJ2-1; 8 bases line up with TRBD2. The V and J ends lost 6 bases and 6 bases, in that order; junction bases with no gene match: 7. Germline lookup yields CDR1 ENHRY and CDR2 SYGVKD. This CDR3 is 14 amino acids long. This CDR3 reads CAIRQAGEVNEQFF. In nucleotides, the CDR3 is TGTGCCATCAGACAAGCGGGAGAGGTCAATGAGCAGTTCTTC.

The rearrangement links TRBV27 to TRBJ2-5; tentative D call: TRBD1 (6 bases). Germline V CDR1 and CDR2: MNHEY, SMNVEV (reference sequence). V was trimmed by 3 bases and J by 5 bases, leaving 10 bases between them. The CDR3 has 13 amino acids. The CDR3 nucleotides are TGTGCCAGCAGTTTCGGCAGGGGTGAGACCCAGTACTTC. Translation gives CASSFGRGETQYF.

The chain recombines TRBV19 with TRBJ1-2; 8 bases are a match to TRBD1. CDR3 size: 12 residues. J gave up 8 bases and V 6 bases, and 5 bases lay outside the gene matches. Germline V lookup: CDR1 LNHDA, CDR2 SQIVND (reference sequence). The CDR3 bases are TGTGCCAGTAGCGACAGGGGAGAAGGCTACACCTTC. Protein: CASSDRGEGYTF.

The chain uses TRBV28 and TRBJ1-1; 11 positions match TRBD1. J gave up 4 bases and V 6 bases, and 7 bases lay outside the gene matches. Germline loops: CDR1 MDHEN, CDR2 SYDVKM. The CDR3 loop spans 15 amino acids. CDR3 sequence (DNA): TGTGCCAGCAGGAGCGGACAGGGGGCATTCACTGAAGCTTTCTTT. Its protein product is CASRSGQGAFTEAFF.

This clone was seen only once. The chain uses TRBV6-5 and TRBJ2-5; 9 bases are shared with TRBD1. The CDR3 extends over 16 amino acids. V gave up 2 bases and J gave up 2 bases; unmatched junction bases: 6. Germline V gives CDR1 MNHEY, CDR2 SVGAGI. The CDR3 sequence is CASSYGGQGKQETQYF. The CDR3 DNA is TGTGCCAGCAGTTACGGGGGACAGGGTAAACAAGAGACCCAGTACTTC.

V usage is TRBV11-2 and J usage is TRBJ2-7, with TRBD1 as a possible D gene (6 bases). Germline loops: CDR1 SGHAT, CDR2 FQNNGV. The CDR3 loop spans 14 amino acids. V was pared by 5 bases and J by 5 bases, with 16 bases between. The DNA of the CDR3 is TGTGCCAGCAGCCAGGGACAACCCCTGAACGAGCAGTACTTC. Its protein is CASSQGQPLNEQYF. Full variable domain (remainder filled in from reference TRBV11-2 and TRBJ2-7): EAGVAQSPRYKIIEKRQSVAFWCNPISGHATLYWYQQILGQGPKLLIQFQNNGVVDDSQLPKDRFSAERLKGVDSTLKIQPAKLEDSAVYLCASSQGQPLNEQYFGPGTRLTVT.

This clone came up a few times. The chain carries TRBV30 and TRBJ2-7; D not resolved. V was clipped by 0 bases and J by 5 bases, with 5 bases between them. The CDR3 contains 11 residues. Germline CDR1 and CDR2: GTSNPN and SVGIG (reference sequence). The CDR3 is CAWSVSNEQYF. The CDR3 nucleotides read TGTGCCTGGAGTGTTTCTAACGAGCAGTACTTC.

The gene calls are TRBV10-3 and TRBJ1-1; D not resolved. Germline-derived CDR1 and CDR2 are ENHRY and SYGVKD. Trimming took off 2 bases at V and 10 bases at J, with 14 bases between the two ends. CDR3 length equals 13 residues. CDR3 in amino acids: CAISERGEAAAFF. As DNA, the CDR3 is TGTGCCATCAGTGAGCGAGGCGAGGCCGCAGCTTTCTTT.

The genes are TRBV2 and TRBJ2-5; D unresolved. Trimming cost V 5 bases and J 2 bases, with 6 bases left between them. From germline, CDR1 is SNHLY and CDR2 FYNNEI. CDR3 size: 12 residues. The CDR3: CASSPGQETQYF. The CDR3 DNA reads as TGTGCCAGCAGTCCAGGACAAGAGACCCAGTACTTC.

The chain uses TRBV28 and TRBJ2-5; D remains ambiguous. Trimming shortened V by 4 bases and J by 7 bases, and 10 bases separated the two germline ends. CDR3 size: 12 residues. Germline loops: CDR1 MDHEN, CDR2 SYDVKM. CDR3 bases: TGTGCCAGCAGTTCACCTCCGGGGACCCAGTACTTC. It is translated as CASSSPPGTQYF.

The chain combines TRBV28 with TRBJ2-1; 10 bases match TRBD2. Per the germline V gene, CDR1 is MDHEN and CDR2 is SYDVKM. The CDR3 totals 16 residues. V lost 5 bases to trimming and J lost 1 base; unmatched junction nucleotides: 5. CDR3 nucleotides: TGTGCCAGCAGTCCCCTAGCGGGAGCGTCCTACAATGAGCAGTTCTTC. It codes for CASSPLAGASYNEQFF. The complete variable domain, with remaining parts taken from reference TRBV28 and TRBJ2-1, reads DVKVTQSSRYLVKRTGEKVFLECVQDMDHENMFWYRQDPGLGLRLIYFSYDVKMKEKGDIPEGYSVSREKKERFSLILESASTNQTSMYLCASSPLAGASYNEQFFGPGTRLTVL.

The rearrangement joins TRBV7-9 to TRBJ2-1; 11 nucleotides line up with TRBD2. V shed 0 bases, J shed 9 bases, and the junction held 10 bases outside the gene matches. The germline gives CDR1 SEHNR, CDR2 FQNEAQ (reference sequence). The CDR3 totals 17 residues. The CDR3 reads CASSLAGPSGRNREQFF. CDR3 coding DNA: TGTGCCAGCAGCTTAGCGGGCCCTAGCGGGAGGAATCGTGAGCAGTTCTTC.

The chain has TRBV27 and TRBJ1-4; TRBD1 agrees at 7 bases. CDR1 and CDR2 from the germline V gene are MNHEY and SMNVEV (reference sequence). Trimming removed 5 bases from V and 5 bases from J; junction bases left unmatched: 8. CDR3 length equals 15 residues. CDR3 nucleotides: TGTGCCAGCAGTGGGCTAGGGGGCTTGAATGAAAAACTGTTTTTT. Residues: CASSGLGGLNEKLFF.

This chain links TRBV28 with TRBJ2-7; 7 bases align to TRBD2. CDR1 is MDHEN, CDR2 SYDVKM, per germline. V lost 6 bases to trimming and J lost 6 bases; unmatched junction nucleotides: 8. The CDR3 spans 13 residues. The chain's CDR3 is CASSSNGRSEQYF. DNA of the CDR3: TGTGCCAGCAGCTCTAACGGGAGGAGCGAGCAGTACTTC.

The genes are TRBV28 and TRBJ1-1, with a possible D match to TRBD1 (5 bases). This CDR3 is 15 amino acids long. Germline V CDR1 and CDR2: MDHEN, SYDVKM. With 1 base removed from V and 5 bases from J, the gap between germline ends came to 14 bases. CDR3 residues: CASSLFRGPRTEAFF. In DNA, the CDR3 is TGTGCCAGCAGTTTATTTCGGGGCCCGAGGACTGAAGCTTTCTTT.

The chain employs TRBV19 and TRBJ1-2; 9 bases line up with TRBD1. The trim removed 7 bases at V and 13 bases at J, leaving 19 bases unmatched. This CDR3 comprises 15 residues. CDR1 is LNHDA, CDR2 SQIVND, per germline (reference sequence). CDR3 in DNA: TGTGCCAGTACCCAGGGGTCCGGACAGGGGAAGGGGTCCACCTTC. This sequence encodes CASTQGSGQGKGSTF.

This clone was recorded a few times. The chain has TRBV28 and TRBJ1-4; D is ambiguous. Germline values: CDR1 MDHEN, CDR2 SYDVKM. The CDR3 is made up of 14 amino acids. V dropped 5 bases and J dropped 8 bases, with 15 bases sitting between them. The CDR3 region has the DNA TGTGCCAGCAGTCGGACCCTCGGAAAAGAAAAACTGTTTTTT. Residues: CASSRTLGKEKLFF.